This TCR beta chain was sequenced in a study of beta chain features in type 1 diabetes (dated by TCRdb to 2016 to 2019). About the study as a whole: Patients and healthy donors did not differ in mean age, gender distribution, total cell number or subset yield. Across all samples, approximately 100 million sorted cells were examined, and cell number per subset correlated strongly with RNA yield. The study compared TCRB repertoires of sorted circulating CD4+ T cell subsets between recently diagnosed type 1 diabetes patients and matched healthy donors. Naive and central memory subsets were obtained from all 30 or so donors, but regulatory and stem cell-like memory subsets were isolated from only 8 patients and 8 healthy donors. Beyond this particular receptor, the publication reports: Because cDNA rather than genomic DNA was sequenced, highly expressing activated cells could have been over-represented, although no difference in activation and CD3 levels was found between groups. At VDJ recombination sites, type 1 diabetes patients had fewer insertions and more deleted nucleotides, which implies abnormalities in thymic rearrangement. Naive, central memory and regulatory TCRB repertoires appeared to be more similar among patients than among healthy donors. Because the HLA sub-analyses included only small numbers of individuals, any influence of HLA type on TCRB rearrangement was left unresolved. PCR might favor shorter templates, but patient and control samples were amplified and corrected together, so any skew would affect both groups equally. A moderate but significant shortening of TCRB CDR3 length was observed in type 1 diabetes patients in all four CD4+ subsets.

Deletion took 0 bases off V and 5 bases off J, with a span of 13 bases between the germline ends. The CDR3, cysteine through phenylalanine, is 15 amino acids long. Just the 45-base CDR3 DNA is kept, in frame starting at base 1. Sequences KGHSH (CDR1) and LQKENI (CDR2) are obtained from the germline V gene. The table lists this clone with a few counts. Its antigen is unknown. Per-base qualities were not stored, and no clone one base away is much larger. From each donor, a single peripheral blood sample of roughly 0.11 L on average was drawn into heparinised tubes. Naive, central memory, regulatory and stem cell-like memory CD4+ T cells were sorted on a BD FACSAria II using a panel including CD45RO, CCR7, CD25, CD127, CD95 and CD27. All sorted populations exceeded 95% purity. Right away, PBMCs were isolated by Lymphoprep density gradient centrifugation and were stained directly, with no culture step. So that batch effects would be minimized, each experiment stained and sorted samples in pairs, pairing one healthy donor with one patient.

All of the isolated RNA was reverse transcribed with the High Capacity cDNA Reverse Transcription Kit, so expressed TCRB transcripts were sequenced. Naive, central memory and regulatory T cell samples underwent deep immunoSEQ sequencing, averaging roughly 3.4 million total reads per sample. After sorted cells were lysed in RLT buffer, RNA was extracted with DNase-treated RNeasy Micro or Mini kits, with the choice depending on cell number. To prevent cross-contamination, every cell subset was processed on its own, while patient and healthy donor samples were processed together. The immunoSEQ multiplex PCR was used to amplify TCRB sequences from cDNA, generating 87-bp fragments that spanned the CDR3 region. The amplicons were sequenced using the Illumina HiSeq platform. On the study's bioinformatics: PCR bias was computationally corrected using synthetic template baselines, reads within Hamming distance 2 were collapsed, and singletons that could not be merged were discarded. By aligning reads against IMGT, V, D and J genes, CDR3 length, and insertions or deletions at six rearrangement sites were assigned. Clonotype counts were normalized to sorted cell number within each subset before computing true diversity and Gini coefficients with the tcR R package. Repertoire sharing was quantified using the overlap coefficient calculated on TCRB nucleotide sequences. In TCRdb, the immuneACCESS table is reduced to in-frame sequences with V and J assigned. These tables do not hold every clone; where another copy was compared, an unresolved V gene accounts for under half, and the others remain unexplained. V and J calls plus clone size are reproduced from that table; the DNA served to infer D and trimming. The sample profile shows around 170,000 clones; roughly 9% of them were found once. The ten largest make up 2% to 2.5% of the sample.

The receptor was isolated from a woman under 30 in good health. Recombination joined TRBV18 with TRBJ1-1; no D gene call is confident. Sequenced: central memory CD4+ T cells from blood. The DNA reads TGTGCCAGCTCACCACCGGCCACAGCTGGAACTGAAGCTTTCTTT. Translated, this is CASSPPATAGTEAFF. Beyond the CDR3, the reference TRBV18 and TRBJ1-1 genes provide the residues; the full variable domain reads: NAGVMQNPRHLVRRRGQEARLRCSPMKGHSHVYWYRQLPEEGLKFMVYLQKENIIDESGMPKERFSAEFPKEGPSILRIQQVVRGDSAAYFCASSPPATAGTEAFFGQGTRLTVV.